Listed here is a single T cell receptor (beta chain). Its antigen remains unidentified. These data originate in a study of Ad26.COV2.S vaccination and SARS-CoV-2 variants. Treatment defined: about 20 received Ad26.COV2.S at low or high dose, single or two shots; roughly five received placebo; per-sample allocation not given. Day 63 after the first vaccine or placebo injection was the time point for sampling. Broader study findings: Greater spike-specific TCR breadth was seen in vaccine recipients than in placebo recipients.

CDR3 length equals 13 residues. Trimming stripped 0 bases from V and 6 bases from J, with 6 bases between. Per the germline V gene, CDR1 is KGHSH and CDR2 is LQKENI. TCRdb's table, derived via immunoSEQ multiplex PCR, lists solely in-frame clones and lacks some. Found here are fewer than 400,000 clones, around four fifths of them singletons; the top ten hold 2% to 2.5%. This specimen consisted of peripheral blood, obtained in a trial of Ad26.COV2.S vaccine versus placebo. The sequence came from a person between 18 and 65 years old who received the Ad26.COV2.S COVID-19 vaccine or a placebo. The chain is built from TRBV18 and TRBJ2-1, with unresolved D. CDR3 in amino acids: CASSPPSVNEQFF. The CDR3 DNA reads as TGTGCCAGCTCACCACCTTCAGTCAATGAGCAGTTCTTC.